These 8 T cell receptor beta chains were sequenced from one sample in a study of CD8 T cells in ankylosing spondylitis. TCRdb redid the calling of the 5' RACE reads with MiXCR, one entry per CDR3 protein. Of 330,000 or so distinct CDR3 sequences detected, 6.5% to 10% appear once; the ten largest clones hold about 14%. Antigen specificity for these receptors is unknown. Study-wide results and caveats: It appeared that ankylosing spondylitis blood was characterized by a TCR beta motif of several highly homologous variants.

Material: blood, either unsorted or a sorted T cell fraction (not recorded which). The receptors shown here come from a male donor with ankylosing spondylitis.

As to this clonotype: Since the CDR3 does not end with the conserved phenylalanine or tryptophan, this likely comes from a read error. The V and J genes are TRBV29-1 and TRBJ2-7; TRBD1 matches 8 bases. The CDR3 is 14 amino acids. Germline V gene data show CDR1 as SQVTM and CDR2 as ANQGSEA. Losses at the gene ends were 2 bases for V and 3 bases for J; bases not matched to a gene: 6. CDR3 loop: CSVEKEGQDYEQYL. In nucleotides, the CDR3 is TGCAGCGTTGAAAAAGAGGGACAGGACTACGAGCAGTACCTC.

The chain is built from TRBV30 and TRBJ2-3; perhaps TRBD2 as D (6 bases). Germline CDR1 and CDR2: GTSNPN and SVGIG (reference sequence). The CDR3 is made up of 15 amino acids. The V gene lost 0 bases and the J gene lost 4 bases, with 14 bases spanning the gap. In nucleotides, the CDR3 is TGTGCCTGGAGTGTAGGCCTAGCGTGGGCAGATACGCAGTATTTT. It encodes CAWSVGLAWADTQYF.

This clonotype appeared a few times. The chain employs TRBV7-8 and TRBJ1-6, with TRBD1 as a possible D gene (5 bases). The germline V gene encodes CDR1 SGHVS and CDR2 FQNEAQ. Trimming left V 1 base short and J 5 bases short, with 15 bases between. CDR3 length equals 17 residues. The CDR3 spells CASSLVPGPTNNSPLHF. In DNA form, the CDR3 reads TGTGCCAGCAGCTTAGTTCCGGGGCCGACAAATAATTCACCCCTCCACTTT.

There are a few counts of this clonotype. The CDR3 loop is CASSLQTGDQETQYF. The DNA of the CDR3 is TGCGCCAGCAGCTTACAGACAGGGGATCAAGAGACCCAGTACTTC. The chain carries TRBV5-1 and TRBJ2-5, with TRBD1 identical over 8 bases. The junction had 5 bases not matched to a gene; V was cut back by 2 bases and J by 2 bases. Germline CDR1 reads SGHRS; CDR2 reads YFSETQ. The CDR3 runs 15 residues. The complete variable domain, with remaining parts taken from reference TRBV5-1 and TRBJ2-5, reads KAGVTQTPRYLIKTRGQQVTLSCSPISGHRSVSWYQQTPGQGLQFLFEYFSETQRNKGNFPGRFSGRQFSNSRSEMNVSTLELGDSALYLCASSLQTGDQETQYFGPGTRLLVL.

This clonotype was observed a few times. The junction does not match germline at one end; this may be a read error. CDR3 sequence: CASSAPSQGDYGYTF. DNA for the CDR3: TGTGCCAGCAGCGCGCCCTCTCAGGGTGACTATGGCTACACTTTC. The J gene is TRBJ1-2, the V gene TRBV7-2, with D possibly matching TRBD1 (5 bases). CDR1 and CDR2 from the germline V gene are SGHTA and FQGNSA. The CDR3 length is 15 residues.

This clonotype came up a few times. The chain carries TRBV7-2 and TRBJ2-3, with 10 bases identical to TRBD2. Germline V lookup: CDR1 SGHTA, CDR2 FQGNSA. The V segment lost 1 base and the J segment 6 bases; nucleotides outside the gene matches: 7. The CDR3 loop spans 16 amino acids. DNA of the CDR3: TGTGCCAGCAGCTTAGTGTTGTCTAGCGGGAGCGATACGCAGTATTTT. Translating it yields CASSLVLSSGSDTQYF.

This clonotype appeared a few times. The chain employs TRBV7-9 and TRBJ1-5, with no clear D. This CDR3 comprises 13 residues. Trimming stripped 3 bases from V and 3 bases from J, with 6 bases between. Germline V CDR1 and CDR2: SEHNR, FQNEAQ (reference sequence). This chain's CDR3 is CASSFSDNQPQHF. CDR3 bases: TGTGCCAGCAGCTTTTCTGACAATCAGCCCCAGCATTTT.

This clonotype has more than one count but fewer than ten. This chain uses TRBV6-1 with TRBJ1-6; a weak D match, TRBD1 (5 bases). The CDR3 covers 15 residues. CDR1 MNHNS and CDR2 SASEGT come from the germline V gene. The V end was cut by 6 bases, the J end by 7 bases, with 16 bases between. The CDR3 DNA follows: TGTGCCAGCAGCGTTCAGGGAAGGCGGAATTCACCCCTCCACTTT. It codes for CASSVQGRRNSPLHF.